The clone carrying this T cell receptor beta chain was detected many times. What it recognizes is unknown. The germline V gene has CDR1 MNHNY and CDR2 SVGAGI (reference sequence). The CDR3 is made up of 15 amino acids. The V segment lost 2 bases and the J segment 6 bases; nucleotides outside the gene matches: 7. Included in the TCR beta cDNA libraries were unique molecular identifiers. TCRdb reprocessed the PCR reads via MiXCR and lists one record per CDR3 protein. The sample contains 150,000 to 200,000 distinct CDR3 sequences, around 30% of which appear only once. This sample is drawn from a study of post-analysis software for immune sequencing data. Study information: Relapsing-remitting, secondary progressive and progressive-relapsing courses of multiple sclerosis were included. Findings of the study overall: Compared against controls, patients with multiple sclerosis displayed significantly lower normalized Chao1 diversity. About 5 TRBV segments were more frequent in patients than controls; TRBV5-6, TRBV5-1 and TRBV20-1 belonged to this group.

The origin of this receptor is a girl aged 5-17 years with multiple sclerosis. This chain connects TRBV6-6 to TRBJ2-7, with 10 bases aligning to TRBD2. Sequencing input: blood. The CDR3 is CASSYRASGRVEQYF. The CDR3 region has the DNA TGTGCCAGCAGTTACAGGGCTAGCGGGAGAGTCGAGCAGTACTTC.